Sequencing of this T cell receptor (beta chain) was carried out in a study of Graves' ophthalmopathy and Graves' hyperthyroidism. This clonotype has just a few counts. A much larger clone differs from this one at a single base, so this may be a read error. Transcripts of RNA were the source for amplifying TCR beta CDR3 regions. The first round was an RT-PCR with HTBI primers, and the second round was a multiplex PCR. A single record per CDR3 protein comes from TCRdb applying MiXCR to the multiplex PCR reads. The sample includes around 1.1 million distinct CDR3 sequences, roughly 35% seen only once; the top ten take around 10%. The receptor was derived from an adult man with Graves' hyperthyroidism. Sequencing was done on a sample of peripheral blood or thyroid tissue (not recorded which).

The CDR3 DNA is TGTGCCATCAGTTCGACCGGCACTGAAGCTTTCTTT. It translates to CAISSTGTEAFF. The chain employs TRBV10-3 and TRBJ1-1, with unresolved D. Germline V gene sequence: CDR1 ENHRY, CDR2 SYGVKD. V lost 5 bases to trimming and J lost 4 bases, with 8 bases between them. The CDR3 contains 12 residues.